These 18 T cell receptor beta chains share one sample of origin, sequenced in a study of T cell repertoires in cytomegalovirus infection. Using its own MiXCR run on the reads, TCRdb lists one record per CDR3 protein. The sample includes more than 200,000 distinct CDR3 sequences, approximately 9.1% of them seen just once. The specimen was PBMCs. The receptors originated from a human donor in good health (CMV status not recorded). Some clones in this sample may be carry-over from other donors' samples.

This clonotype was seen only a few times. CDR3 amino acids: CASSLGAEDKYF. Written as DNA, the CDR3 is TGCGCCAGCAGCTTGGGGGCGGAGGACAAGTACTTC. V usage is TRBV5-1 and J usage is TRBJ2-5, with D perhaps matching TRBD1 or TRBD2 (5 bases each). V dropped 0 bases and J dropped 12 bases, with 12 bases sitting between them. Germline loops: CDR1 SGHRS, CDR2 YFSETQ. This CDR3 spans 12 amino acids.

This clonotype has at least ten counts. J is TRBJ1-2 and V is TRBV7-4, with 7 nucleotides matching TRBD1. Per germline, CDR1 SGHVT and CDR2 SQSDAQ. Trimming took 5 bases from V and 8 from J; bases not matched to a gene: 17. This CDR3 has 16 amino acids. The CDR3 protein is CASSPRGQGPTGGYTF. The CDR3 DNA reads TGTGCCAGCAGCCCGAGGGGGCAGGGCCCCACCGGCGGCTACACCTTC.

This clonotype has more than one count but fewer than ten. This CDR3 reads CSVEKGTNYGYTF. In nucleotides, the CDR3 is TGCAGCGTTGAAAAGGGGACGAACTATGGCTACACCTTC. The J gene is TRBJ1-2, the V gene TRBV29-1; a possible D gene is TRBD1 (5 bases). This CDR3 spans 13 amino acids. V lost 2 bases to trimming and J lost 2 bases, with 9 bases between them. CDR1 SQVTM and CDR2 ANQGSEA come from the germline V gene.

This clonotype was picked up many times. The rearrangement joins TRBV28 to TRBJ1-6; 12 bases align to TRBD1. The length of the CDR3 is 14 residues. V shed 10 bases and J 18 bases; nucleotides not matched to a gene: 16. CDR1 is MDHEN, CDR2 SYDVKM, per germline. The CDR3 DNA is TGTGCCACCAGATTCCGGGACAGGGGGCTCCCAGCCCACTTT. Translating it yields CATRFRDRGLPAHF.

This clonotype occurred once. V and J are TRBV7-8 and TRBJ2-1; 8 bases are shared with TRBD2. Germline CDR1 SGHVS, CDR2 FQNEAQ. The CDR3 length is 17 residues. Trimming took 5 bases from V and 1 from J; bases not matched to a gene: 10. The CDR3 bases are TGTGCCAGCAGCCCGAGGGGCGGGAGGCCGTCCTACAATGAGCAGTTCTTC. Its protein is CASSPRGGRPSYNEQFF.

Many counts were recorded for this clonotype. J is TRBJ1-2 and V is TRBV7-2; a weak D match, TRBD1 (6 bases). The germline V gene has CDR1 SGHTA and CDR2 FQGNSA. CDR3 length equals 16 residues. Trimming shortened V by 0 bases and J by 2 bases, and 13 bases separated the two germline ends. The CDR3, as DNA: TGTGCCAGCAGCTTAGCCCCAGGACAGATGAACTATGGCTACACCTTC. This translates into CASSLAPGQMNYGYTF. Using reference TRBV7-2 and TRBJ1-2 for the parts outside the CDR3, the full variable domain is GAGVSQSPSNKVTEKGKDVELRCDPISGHTALYWYRQSLGQGLEFLIYFQGNSAPDKSGLPSDRFSAERTGGSVSTLTIQRTQQEDSAVYLCASSLAPGQMNYGYTFGSGTRLTVV.

This clonotype appeared many times. The V call is TRBV6-8, the J call TRBJ1-2, with D possibly matching TRBD1 (5 bases). Trimming stripped 5 bases from V and 6 bases from J, with 22 bases between. Germline V gives CDR1 MNHGY, CDR2 SAAAGT. This CDR3 contains 16 residues. The CDR3, as DNA: TGTGCCAGCAGTGAGGGGCAGACCCCCCGGAGGGATGGCTACACCTTC. The encoded protein is CASSEGQTPRRDGYTF.

This clonotype was recorded at least ten times. The V call is TRBV7-9, the J call TRBJ1-5, with 9 bases that match TRBD1. There are 19 residues in the CDR3. Germline values: CDR1 SEHNR, CDR2 FQNEAQ (reference sequence). Unmatched junction bases numbered 15, after V lost 1 base and J lost 5 bases. The CDR3 DNA follows: TGTGCCAGCAGCTTAGATTGGGGACAGGGCGCTAAATGGGATCAGCCCCAGCATTTT. Its translation is CASSLDWGQGAKWDQPQHF.

This clonotype was counted many times. The chain joins TRBV12-3 or TRBV12-4 to TRBJ2-3, with 8 nucleotides matching TRBD1. The CDR3 sequence is 16 residues long. With V trimmed by 6 bases and J by 1 base, 9 bases remained unmatched. Written as DNA, the CDR3 is TGTGCCAGCAGCTCCCCAGGGGGCAGCGGCACAGATACGCAGTATTTT. The encoded protein is CASSSPGGSGTDTQYF.

This clonotype came up many times. V and J are TRBV7-2 and TRBJ1-5; D uncertain. Germline loops: CDR1 SGHTA, CDR2 FQGNSA. CDR3 size: 16 residues. Trimming removed 3 bases from V and 1 base from J, with 13 bases in between. Written as DNA, the CDR3 is TGTGCCAGCAGCTTCGAGTGGGGAGTGAGCAATCAGCCCCAGCATTTT. Its translation is CASSFEWGVSNQPQHF. Full variable domain (missing parts from reference TRBV7-2 and TRBJ1-5): GAGVSQSPSNKVTEKGKDVELRCDPISGHTALYWYRQSLGQGLEFLIYFQGNSAPDKSGLPSDRFSAERTGGSVSTLTIQRTQQEDSAVYLCASSFEWGVSNQPQHFGDGTRLSIL.

This clonotype appeared many times. This chain uses TRBV7-2 with TRBJ2-5; 10 bases are shared with TRBD2. The CDR3 length is 18 residues. V lost 6 bases to trimming and J lost 1 base; unmatched junction nucleotides: 14. Germline-derived CDR1 and CDR2 are SGHTA and FQGNSA. The CDR3 nucleotides read TGTGCCAGCAGACCAACTTCCCCGGGACTAGCGAGCCAAGAGACCCAGTACTTC. This gives the protein CASRPTSPGLASQETQYF.

Ten or more counts support this clonotype. The J gene is TRBJ1-2, the V gene TRBV7-8; 10 nucleotides line up with TRBD1. This CDR3 contains 15 residues. Germline CDR1 and CDR2: SGHVS and FQNEAQ. Trimming cost V 3 bases and J 7 bases; bases outside gene matches: 8. The CDR3 protein is CASSFGDRGRGGYTF. CDR3 coding DNA: TGTGCCAGCAGCTTCGGTGACAGGGGGCGAGGTGGCTACACCTTC.

In this sample, this clonotype turned up many times. V gene TRBV11-2 combines with J gene TRBJ2-7; D is perhaps TRBD1 (6 bases). Germline CDR1 SGHAT, CDR2 FQNNGV. The V end was cut by 3 bases, the J end by 2 bases, with 14 bases between. CDR3 length equals 15 residues. CDR3 coding DNA: TGTGCCAGCAGCTTTGCGGCAGGGGCCGCCTACGAGCAGTACTTC. This gives the protein CASSFAAGAAYEQYF. Variable domain in full (rest from reference TRBV11-2 and TRBJ2-7): EAGVAQSPRYKIIEKRQSVAFWCNPISGHATLYWYQQILGQGPKLLIQFQNNGVVDDSQLPKDRFSAERLKGVDSTLKIQPAKLEDSAVYLCASSFAAGAAYEQYFGPGTRLTVT.

This clonotype is medium-sized within its sample. The chain joins TRBV7-2 to TRBJ2-1; D is unresolved. The CDR3 has 11 residues. Germline assignment: CDR1 SGHTA and CDR2 FQGNSA. The ends were cut back, 2 bases at V and 6 bases at J, with 2 bases in the middle. The CDR3 is CASSLFNEQFF. In nucleotides, the CDR3 is TGTGCCAGCAGCTTATTCAATGAGCAGTTCTTC.

As for this clonotype: A much larger clone lies one base from this, so it may be a read error. CDR3: CARSRFDEQYF. CDR3 DNA: TGTGCCCGCAGCCGCTTCGACGAGCAGTACTTC. The V gene is TRBV7-2, the J gene TRBJ2-7; D gene uncertain. The CDR3 has 11 amino acids. Germline CDR1 reads SGHTA; CDR2 reads FQGNSA.

This clonotype was counted only a few times. The CDR3 here is CASSYGDRQITEAFF. The CDR3 DNA sequence: TGTGCCAGCAGTTACGGTGACAGACAAATCACTGAAGCTTTCTTT. The chain joins TRBV6-2 or TRBV6-3 to TRBJ1-1; perhaps TRBD1 as D (5 bases). The CDR3 loop spans 15 amino acids. The V gene lost 2 bases and the J gene lost 4 bases, with 14 bases spanning the gap. Germline V gives CDR1 MNHEY, CDR2 SVGEGT.

The sample holds many counts of this clonotype. The J gene is TRBJ2-5, the V gene TRBV7-6, with 8 bases matching TRBD1. Germline assignment: CDR1 SGHVS and CDR2 FNYEAQ. This CDR3 has 17 residues. The V and J ends lost 1 base and 2 bases, in that order; junction bases with no gene match: 9. The CDR3 sequence is CASSLGIGTGGQETQYF. The CDR3 bases are TGTGCCAGCAGCTTAGGGATTGGGACAGGCGGGCAAGAGACCCAGTACTTC.

V is TRBV4-1 and J is TRBJ2-5; 7 bases align to TRBD2. V trimming: 4 bases; J trimming: 4 bases; junction bases outside the gene matches: 12. CDR1 and CDR2 (germline): MGHRA, YSYEKL. The CDR3 consists of 16 residues. DNA of the CDR3: TGCGCCAGCAGCCTCCAAAGCGGGAAGGGGCGAGAGACCCAGTACTTC. Translated, it gives CASSLQSGKGRETQYF.